Below are 32 T cell receptor beta chains sequenced from a single sample in a study of patients and donors after allogeneic stem cell transplantation. TCRdb fed the RT-PCR reads into MiXCR, producing one record per CDR3 protein. The sample holds about a million distinct CDR3 sequences, more than 15% seen once. The sequencing sample was made of blood, either unsorted or a sorted T cell fraction (not recorded which). The origin of the receptors is a human donor who was either an allogeneic HSCT recipient or a stem cell or donor lymphocyte infusion donor (not recorded which). It is not recorded whose cells these are; they may come from a transplant donor.

The V and J genes are TRBV6-2 or TRBV6-3 and TRBJ1-2; D remains unclear. V was clipped by 6 bases and J by 3 bases, with 14 bases between them. Germline CDR1 is MNHEY and CDR2 is SVGEGT. The CDR3 is 14 residues long. CDR3 loop: CASSPPQYDYGYTF. CDR3 nucleotide sequence: TGTGCCAGCAGCCCACCTCAATATGACTATGGCTACACCTTC.

Remarks on this clonotype: One base away lies a much larger clone, so this may be a sequencing read error. The chain couples TRBV12-3 or TRBV12-4 to TRBJ2-5, with D possibly TRBD2 on 5 matching bases. The CDR3 is 15 amino acids. V gave up 6 bases and J gave up 5 bases, with 19 bases separating them. For the CDR3, the DNA is TGTGCCAGCAGGTTTTGGCGGCCCCCGGGGGAGACCCAGTACTTC. Protein product: CASRFWRPPGETQYF.

This clonotype has a count of ten or more. The chain couples TRBV12-3 or TRBV12-4 to TRBJ2-7, with D maybe TRBD1 (6 bases). Trimming took 5 bases from V and 3 from J, leaving 14 bases between them. The CDR3 totals 14 residues. The CDR3 region is CASSPTDSVYEQYF. CDR3 in DNA: TGTGCCAGCAGTCCGACGGACAGCGTCTACGAGCAGTACTTC.

This clonotype was counted between two and nine times. The chain employs TRBV4-2 and TRBJ2-1; 9 nucleotides align to TRBD2. CDR1 is LGHNA and CDR2 is YNFKEQ in the germline V gene. After removal of 1 base from V and 2 bases from J, the junction contained 9 bases not matched to a gene. This CDR3 has 18 amino acids. The CDR3 DNA follows: TGTGCCAGCAGCCAAGGGATTAGCGGGGGCCTACCCTACAATGAGCAGTTCTTC. This codes for CASSQGISGGLPYNEQFF.

This clonotype appeared many times. The V and J genes are TRBV12-3 or TRBV12-4 and TRBJ1-6; D uncertain. V lost 1 base to trimming and J lost 0 bases, with 7 bases between them. There are 16 residues in the CDR3. The CDR3 loop reads CASSLDESSYNSPLHF. Here the CDR3 DNA reads TGTGCCAGCAGTTTAGACGAGAGCTCCTATAATTCACCCCTCCACTTT.

This clonotype was seen a handful of times. V usage is TRBV7-9 and J usage is TRBJ2-5, with TRBD1 identical over 11 bases. Germline V lookup: CDR1 SEHNR, CDR2 FQNEAQ (reference sequence). V was pared by 6 bases and J by 5 bases, with 11 bases of the junction left unmatched. The CDR3 runs 16 residues. CDR3 residues: CASSSTGQGAGETQYF. The CDR3 nucleotides are TGTGCCAGCAGTTCCACCGGACAGGGGGCGGGTGAGACCCAGTACTTC.

This chain joins TRBV4-2 and TRBJ2-7; 10 bases match TRBD1. CDR3 length: 18 amino acids. The junction had 14 bases not matched to a gene; V was cut back by 3 bases and J by 3 bases. Germline V lookup: CDR1 LGHNA, CDR2 YNFKEQ. The CDR3 coding sequence is TGTGCCAGCAGCCAGGACGGGACAGGGGAAGACTACTACTACGAGCAGTACTTC. It encodes CASSQDGTGEDYYYEQYF.

CDR3 loop: CASSPPRSADTQYF. The CDR3 region has the DNA TGTGCCAGCAGCCCCCCCCGTAGTGCAGATACGCAGTATTTT. The chain carries TRBV5-6 and TRBJ2-3; D uncertain. The V gene lost 4 bases and the J gene lost 4 bases, with 13 bases spanning the gap. The CDR3 has 14 residues. Germline V CDR1 and CDR2: SGHDT, YYEEEE.

This clonotype was seen at least ten times. The chain is built from TRBV20-1 and TRBJ2-3, with 15 bases aligning to TRBD2. From germline, CDR1 is DFQATT and CDR2 SNEGSKA (reference sequence). This CDR3 comprises 15 residues. Trimming removed 5 bases from V and 3 bases from J; junction bases left unmatched: 3. The chain's CDR3 is CSAPGTSGGTDTQYF. The CDR3 nucleotides read TGCAGTGCTCCTGGGACTAGCGGGGGGACAGATACGCAGTATTTT.

This clonotype has only a few counts. The chain uses TRBV29-1 and TRBJ2-4; TRBD1 matches at 7 bases. This CDR3 is 14 amino acids long. Germline V gene data show CDR1 as SQVTM and CDR2 as ANQGSEA. The V segment lost 4 bases and the J segment 2 bases; nucleotides outside the gene matches: 5. The CDR3 coding sequence is TGCAGCGTTGTCGACAGGGCAACCAAAAACATTCAGTACTTC. Protein product: CSVVDRATKNIQYF.

This clonotype was seen more than once but under ten times. The rearrangement joins TRBV12-3 or TRBV12-4 to TRBJ2-5; TRBD1 matches at 10 bases. This CDR3 has 16 amino acids. J was trimmed by 5 bases and V by 3 bases; bases with no gene match: 9. Here the CDR3 reads CASSFERTGGSETQYF. CDR3 nucleotide sequence: TGTGCCAGCAGTTTCGAAAGGACAGGGGGTTCGGAGACCCAGTACTTC.

This clonotype has ten or more counts. This sequence joins TRBV7-8 and TRBJ1-5, with a possible D match to TRBD1 (6 bases). This CDR3 comprises 17 residues. Germline values: CDR1 SGHVS, CDR2 FQNEAQ. V was clipped by 4 bases and J by 0 bases, with 16 bases between them. CDR3 DNA sequence: TGTGCCAGCAGCTCTAAGGACAGAAGTAATAGCAATCAGCCCCAGCATTTT. Its protein is CASSSKDRSNSNQPQHF.

The chain links TRBV20-1 to TRBJ2-5, with 9 positions matching TRBD2. Germline V gene data show CDR1 as DFQATT and CDR2 as SNEGSKA (reference sequence). The CDR3 contains 14 residues. Trimming at V came to 3 bases and at J to 4 bases, leaving 6 bases not matched to a gene. The CDR3 region is CSASILAGIETQYF. Written as DNA, the CDR3 is TGCAGTGCTAGTATCCTAGCGGGGATAGAGACCCAGTACTTC.

In its sample, this clonotype was seen a few times. The chain carries TRBV6-5 and TRBJ1-6; TRBD1 agrees at 8 bases. J lost 9 bases, V lost 4 bases, and 2 bases had no gene match. The CDR3 consists of 13 residues. Germline CDR1 reads MNHEY; CDR2 reads SVGAGI. The CDR3 DNA is TGTGCCAGCAGTTCTACAGGGGGTTCACCCCTCCACTTT. Residues: CASSSTGGSPLHF.

The chain combines TRBV4-2 with TRBJ2-1, with 11 bases identical to TRBD1. The germline V gene encodes CDR1 LGHNA and CDR2 YNFKEQ. Trimming took 4 bases from V and 10 from J; bases not matched to a gene: 18. This CDR3 comprises 18 residues. The CDR3 region is CASSRNDPGTGGSREQFF. The CDR3 DNA follows: TGTGCCAGCAGCCGAAACGACCCCGGGACAGGGGGGAGTCGCGAGCAGTTCTTC.

This clonotype was detected only once. This chain connects TRBV30 to TRBJ2-7, with unresolved D. Germline V gene lookup returns CDR1 GTSNPN and CDR2 SVGIG (reference sequence). The ends were cut back, 4 bases at V and 2 bases at J, with 12 bases in the middle. This CDR3 is built from 13 residues. CDR3 amino acids: CAWNTDRAYEQYF. The CDR3 DNA reads as TGTGCCTGGAACACTGACCGGGCCTACGAGCAGTACTTC.

This chain uses TRBV4-3 with TRBJ2-7; possibly TRBD2 for D (6 bases). The V end lost 0 bases, the J end lost 3 bases, and 12 bases lay between the germline ends. Germline V gene data show CDR1 as LGHNA and CDR2 as YSLEER. The CDR3 totals 15 residues. CDR3 sequence reads: CASSQDQGLNYEQYF. The CDR3 coding sequence is TGCGCCAGCAGCCAAGATCAGGGACTCAACTACGAGCAGTACTTC.

This clonotype showed up many times. The chain joins TRBV9 to TRBJ2-5; 7 nucleotides align to TRBD2. With 3 bases clipped from V and 2 bases from J, the junction kept 4 bases outside the gene matches. This CDR3 is built from 14 residues. Per germline, CDR1 SGDLS and CDR2 YYNGEE. The CDR3: CASSDPGLQETQYF. The CDR3, as DNA: TGTGCCAGCAGCGACCCGGGACTACAAGAGACCCAGTACTTC.

The V and J genes are TRBV6-2 or TRBV6-3 and TRBJ2-3; the D gene could be TRBD1 or TRBD2 (5 bases each). V lost 2 bases and J lost 6, with 9 bases in between. This CDR3 contains 13 residues. Germline assignment: CDR1 MNHEY and CDR2 SVGEGT. The CDR3 spells CASSYVGVDTQYF. CDR3 DNA sequence: TGTGCCAGCAGTTACGTGGGGGTGGATACGCAGTATTTT.

The chain couples TRBV25-1 to TRBJ2-7; unclear D gene. The CDR3 runs 15 residues. The germline V gene encodes CDR1 MGHDK and CDR2 SYGVNS. V was trimmed by 5 bases and J by 6 bases, leaving 20 bases between them. This chain's CDR3 is CASSPQDGPPSEQYF. In DNA form, the CDR3 reads TGTGCCAGCAGTCCCCAGGACGGTCCTCCCTCCGAGCAGTACTTC.

Only one count was recorded for this clonotype. The rearrangement joins TRBV5-1 to TRBJ2-4, with D perhaps matching TRBD2 (6 bases). The V end lost 2 bases, the J end lost 1 base, and 22 bases lay between the germline ends. The CDR3 has 19 amino acids. CDR1 is SGHRS and CDR2 is YFSETQ in the germline V gene. The DNA of the CDR3 is TGCGCCAGCAGCTTTAACGGGGGAGACCGGGAGTTTGCCAAAAACATTCAGTACTTC. Encoded protein: CASSFNGGDREFAKNIQYF.

In this sample, this clonotype turned up a few times. The chain joins TRBV3-1 to TRBJ2-6, with D possibly being TRBD2 (5 bases). Germline V gives CDR1 LGHDT, CDR2 YNNKEL (reference sequence). The CDR3 consists of 16 residues. Trimming pared 5 bases from V and 0 bases from J, leaving 11 bases between. The CDR3 region is CASSEQRSSGANVLTF. CDR3 nucleotide sequence: TGTGCCAGCAGCGAGCAGCGGAGCTCTGGGGCCAACGTCCTGACTTTC.

This chain links TRBV2 with TRBJ2-7; no clear D. Germline CDR1 and CDR2: SNHLY and FYNNEI. The CDR3 is 16 amino acids. V was cut by 4 bases and J by 0 bases, with 16 bases left in between. The CDR3 region is CASSGTAWGSSYEQYF. DNA for the CDR3: TGTGCCAGCAGTGGGACGGCTTGGGGTAGCTCCTACGAGCAGTACTTC.

The sample holds many counts of this clonotype. The rearrangement joins TRBV12-3 or TRBV12-4 to TRBJ2-7; 8 bases are a match to TRBD2. The CDR3 is made up of 16 amino acids. V was pared by 1 base and J by 4 bases, with 9 bases of the junction left unmatched. The DNA for the CDR3 is TGTGCCAGCAGTTTAGGGCCTCGGGGGGGTGGATACGAGCAGTACTTC. Its translation: CASSLGPRGGGYEQYF.

This clonotype has just a few counts. V usage is TRBV24-1 and J usage is TRBJ1-5, with TRBD1 matching over 10 bases. CDR3 length: 15 amino acids. The J segment lost 6 bases and the V segment lost 3 bases, leaving 4 bases of the junction unmatched. Germline V gene lookup returns CDR1 KGHDR and CDR2 SFDVKD. The CDR3 protein is CATSDPGTGVQPQHF. CDR3 sequence (DNA): TGTGCCACCAGTGATCCCGGGACAGGGGTTCAGCCCCAGCATTTT.

This clonotype occurred many times. The chain has TRBV12-3 or TRBV12-4 and TRBJ2-5; unclear D gene. V dropped 8 bases and J dropped 3 bases, with 13 bases sitting between them. This CDR3 contains 13 residues. CDR3 sequence reads: CASGWGLKETQYF. The CDR3 DNA follows: TGTGCCAGCGGCTGGGGTTTAAAAGAGACCCAGTACTTC.

This clonotype came up a few times. The chain carries TRBV20-1 and TRBJ1-2; 9 nucleotides line up with TRBD1. The CDR3 length is 14 residues. Germline CDR1 DFQATT, CDR2 SNEGSKA (reference sequence). Losses at the gene ends were 5 bases for V and 8 bases for J; bases not matched to a gene: 12. CDR3 in DNA: TGCAGTGCTCCGGGACAGGGAGCGTTCGAGGGCTACACCTTC. Translated: CSAPGQGAFEGYTF.

This chain connects TRBV11-2 to TRBJ2-3; 7 bases line up with TRBD1. The CDR3 consists of 15 residues. Germline V gene data show CDR1 as SGHAT and CDR2 as FQNNGV. V was pared by 5 bases and J by 4 bases, with 9 bases of the junction left unmatched. The DNA for the CDR3 is TGTGCCAGCAGCCCCGTAACAGGGGAAGCAGATACGCAGTATTTT. Protein: CASSPVTGEADTQYF.

V usage is TRBV24-1 and J usage is TRBJ1-2; 7 nucleotides align to TRBD1. V lost 4 bases, J lost 3 bases, and 4 bases stayed unmatched. This CDR3 has 14 residues. Germline V CDR1 and CDR2: KGHDR, SFDVKD. The CDR3 region has the DNA TGTGCCACCAGTGACCCGGGACAGTACTATGGCTACACCTTC. Translating gives CATSDPGQYYGYTF.

The V and J genes are TRBV5-1 and TRBJ2-3; 9 bases are shared with TRBD2. CDR1 is SGHRS and CDR2 is YFSETQ in the germline V gene. The CDR3 is 15 residues long. Trimming at V came to 0 bases and at J to 9 bases, leaving 8 bases not matched to a gene. CDR3 coding DNA: TGCGCCAGCAGCTTGGAGGGGACTAGCCGGGAGACGCAGTATTTT. Translating it yields CASSLEGTSRETQYF.

In this sample, this clonotype turned up a few times. The rearrangement uses TRBV20-1 and TRBJ2-5; D not certain. The CDR3 is made up of 10 amino acids. The germline V gene encodes CDR1 DFQATT and CDR2 SNEGSKA (reference sequence). Trimming took 5 bases from V and 6 from J, leaving 7 bases between them. The CDR3 here is CSAAVQTQYF. Written as DNA, the CDR3 is TGCAGTGCTGCTGTCCAGACCCAGTACTTC.

This clonotype turned up a few times. The V gene is TRBV5-1, the J gene TRBJ2-1; no reliable D call. Deletions cut 1 base from V and 0 bases from J, with 14 bases between. The CDR3 consists of 17 residues. Germline loops: CDR1 SGHRS, CDR2 YFSETQ. The CDR3 DNA is TGCGCCAGCAGCTTGCCCAAGAACCCCAGCTCCTACAATGAGCAGTTCTTC. Translating it yields CASSLPKNPSSYNEQFF.